These 15 T cell receptor beta chains were sequenced from one sample in a study of blood T cell repertoires in COVID-19. Method: immunoSEQ multiplex PCR; TCRdb's copy keeps in-frame clones and lacks some. The data show 500,000 or so clones, with about nine tenths seen just once and 0.65% to 0.9% held by the top ten. The sample taken for sequencing was PBMCs or T cells enriched from blood (not recorded which). Receptors were obtained from a woman between 18 and 29 years old who had recovered from COVID-19.

The chain is built from TRBV3-1 (or the pseudogene TRBV3-2) and TRBJ2-2; tentatively, D is TRBD2 (6 bases). The CDR3 is 16 residues long. Germline V gene lookup returns CDR1 LGHDT and CDR2 YNNKEL (reference sequence). Trimming shortened V by 2 bases and J by 5 bases, and 15 bases separated the two germline ends. DNA for the CDR3: TGTGCCAGCAGCCAATCCGGGGGAAGATGGACCGGGGAGCTGTTTTTT. Translated, it gives CASSQSGGRWTGELFF.

The chain combines TRBV10-2 with TRBJ1-1; possibly TRBD1 for D (6 bases). The CDR3 runs to 17 residues. Trimming cost V 7 bases and J 5 bases, with 26 bases left between them. The germline V gene encodes CDR1 WSHSY and CDR2 SAAADI. The CDR3 DNA reads TGCGCCAGCACCGAGGGAGGGGGGTCGGGTCAGTTTACTGAAGCTTTCTTT. This gives the protein CASTEGGGSGQFTEAFF.

Concerning this clone: One end of the junction fails to match germline, which may point to a read error. The V gene is TRBV29-1, the J gene TRBJ2-1, with TRBD2 matching over 9 bases. The V gene's germline CDR1 is SQVTM and CDR2 ANQGSEA. The CDR3 totals 16 residues. The CDR3 DNA follows: TGCAGCGTTGACTTTGCGGGGGGGCCCTCCCACAATGAGCAGTTCTTC. It codes for CSVDFAGGPSHNEQFF.

The chain carries TRBV10-3 and TRBJ1-3; possible D gene TRBD1, 6 bases. CDR1 is ENHRY and CDR2 is SYGVKD in the germline V gene. Trimming took off 7 bases at V and 0 bases at J, with 19 bases between the two ends. The CDR3 is 17 amino acids. The CDR3 sequence: CAIKAPGQGNSGNTIYF. The CDR3 nucleotides are TGTGCCATCAAAGCCCCCGGGCAGGGGAACTCTGGAAACACCATATATTTT.

The V gene is TRBV6-1, the J gene TRBJ2-5, with 8 nucleotides matching TRBD1. The V and J ends lost 4 bases and 4 bases, in that order; junction bases with no gene match: 5. The CDR3 runs 14 residues. The germline gives CDR1 MNHNS, CDR2 SASEGT. In DNA form, the CDR3 reads TGTGCCAGCAGTGCTTCAGGGGGCGTAGAGACCCAGTACTTC. Translated: CASSASGGVETQYF.

The V call is TRBV5-6, the J call TRBJ1-2, with a weak D call TRBD1 (6 bases). The CDR3 runs 14 residues. V lost 0 bases, J lost 8 bases, and 14 bases lay in between. Germline assignment: CDR1 SGHDT and CDR2 YYEEEE. The CDR3 nucleotides are TGTGCCAGCAGCTTGGATTACGGCAGGGGAGGCTACACCTTC. The encoded protein is CASSLDYGRGGYTF.

The V gene is TRBV9, the J gene TRBJ1-1; D remains ambiguous. Per the germline V gene, CDR1 is SGDLS and CDR2 is YYNGEE. V was pared by 6 bases and J by 5 bases, with 14 bases between. The CDR3 runs to 13 residues. The CDR3 here is CASKASPETEAFF. CDR3 sequence (DNA): TGTGCCAGCAAAGCCTCTCCCGAGACTGAAGCTTTCTTT.

On this clone itself: Its ends do not fully match the called genes, so a read error is possible. The CDR3 spells CASSRRTGALFKF. As DNA, the CDR3 is TGTGCCAGCAGCCGGCGGACAGGTGCCCTGTTTAAATTT. The rearrangement uses TRBV5-6 and TRBJ1-4, with 7 bases that match TRBD1. The CDR3 length is 13 residues. CDR1 and CDR2 (germline): SGHDT, YYEEEE.

The chain is built from TRBV4-1 and TRBJ2-4, with D perhaps TRBD2 (7 bases). The CDR3 covers 14 residues. With 0 bases removed from V and 9 bases from J, the gap between germline ends came to 12 bases. The germline V gene has CDR1 MGHRA and CDR2 YSYEKL. The CDR3 coding sequence is TGCGCCAGCAGCCAAGAAGGGGGGGCTCCCATTCAGTACTTC. Translation gives CASSQEGGAPIQYF.

The CDR3 region has the DNA TGTGCCAGCATCCAAACAGGGCTCAACACTGAAGCTTTCTTT. This sequence encodes CASIQTGLNTEAFF. This chain links TRBV6-5 with TRBJ1-1, with D maybe TRBD1 (6 bases). Germline V CDR1 and CDR2: MNHEY, SVGAGI. V lost 7 bases to trimming and J lost 2 bases, with 14 bases between them. The CDR3 has 14 residues.

V gene TRBV2 combines with J gene TRBJ2-5; 8 positions match TRBD2. Germline CDR1 is SNHLY and CDR2 is FYNNEI. The length of the CDR3 is 15 residues. J gave up 9 bases and V 7 bases, and 16 bases lay outside the gene matches. DNA of the CDR3: TGTGCCAGCATCGGGACTAGTGGGACCCCCGTGGCCCAGTACTTC. Translated: CASIGTSGTPVAQYF.

Remarks on this clone: This specimen includes other DNA sequences encoding the same CDR3. The chain is built from TRBV11-2 and TRBJ1-3; weak D call: TRBD1 (5 bases). Per germline, CDR1 SGHAT and CDR2 FQNNGV. The V and J ends lost 2 bases and 7 bases respectively, with 6 bases between them. This CDR3 has 12 residues. In DNA form, the CDR3 reads TGTGCCAGCAGCTTATCAGGGAACACCATATATTTT. This encodes CASSLSGNTIYF. The full variable domain, in which reference TRBV11-2 and TRBJ1-3 provide the parts outside the CDR3, is EAGVAQSPRYKIIEKRQSVAFWCNPISGHATLYWYQQILGQGPKLLIQFQNNGVVDDSQLPKDRFSAERLKGVDSTLKIQPAKLEDSAVYLCASSLSGNTIYFGEGSWLTVV.

This rearrangement joins TRBV19 to TRBJ2-3; unclear D gene. CDR3 size: 16 residues. Germline CDR1 reads LNHDA; CDR2 reads SQIVND (reference sequence). The germline V and J ends were trimmed by 4 bases and 2 bases, with 16 bases remaining between them. CDR3 protein: CASSKVRSAATDTQYF. In DNA, the CDR3 is TGTGCCAGTAGTAAAGTTAGGAGTGCCGCCACAGATACGCAGTATTTT.

This clone was seen more than once but under ten times. The chain's CDR3 is CASSRNRGQGEAFF. CDR3 DNA sequence: TGTGCCAGCAGCCGCAACAGGGGACAGGGAGAAGCTTTCTTT. The rearrangement joins TRBV7-2 to TRBJ1-1, with 9 bases identical to TRBD1. Germline-derived CDR1 and CDR2 are SGHTA and FQGNSA. The CDR3 runs to 14 residues. Unmatched junction bases numbered 9, after V lost 5 bases and J lost 8 bases.

This clone was recorded only once. The J gene is TRBJ2-7, the V gene TRBV2; 9 bases fit TRBD2. CDR3 size: 14 residues. Germline CDR1 and CDR2: SNHLY and FYNNEI. J gave up 6 bases and V 3 bases, and 6 bases lay outside the gene matches. The CDR3 sequence: CASSDAAGGREQYF. The CDR3 coding sequence is TGTGCCAGCAGTGATGCAGCGGGGGGACGCGAGCAGTACTTC.